The 18 T cell receptor beta chains given below trace back to one sample, sequenced in a study of blood T cell repertoires in COVID-19. The protocol was immunoSEQ multiplex PCR, while the TCRdb copy is restricted to in-frame clones and leaves out a portion. The table shows some 60,000 clones, with 80% to 90% occurring only once. The sample comprised peripheral blood. Receptors originate from a man aged 60 to 75 with acute or convalescent COVID-19.

This chain uses TRBV2 with TRBJ2-2; 7 bases are a match to TRBD2. The CDR3 has 12 residues. Trimming removed 8 bases from V and 6 bases from J; junction bases left unmatched: 3. Germline CDR1 and CDR2: SNHLY and FYNNEI. CDR3 sequence: CASRGLAGELFF. CDR3 bases: TGTGCCAGCCGAGGACTAGCCGGGGAGCTGTTTTTT. The full variable domain, rest sourced from reference TRBV2 and TRBJ2-2, is EPEVTQTPSHQVTQMGQEVILRCVPISNHLYFYWYRQILGQKVEFLVSFYNNEISEKSEIFDDQFSVERPDGSNFTLKIRSTKLEDSAMYFCASRGLAGELFFGEGSRLTVL.

The J gene is TRBJ2-7, the V gene TRBV2, with D possibly TRBD1 on 6 matching bases. Per the germline V gene, CDR1 is SNHLY and CDR2 is FYNNEI. The CDR3 is 14 residues long. Trimming took 8 bases from V and 4 from J, leaving 18 bases between them. The CDR3 loop is CASAQAGAWYEQYF. The CDR3 DNA reads TGTGCCAGCGCCCAGGCAGGGGCATGGTACGAGCAGTACTTC.

The chain uses TRBV19 and TRBJ1-6; TRBD1 matches at 8 bases. The ends lost 5 bases at V and 5 bases at J; junction bases unmatched: 5. Germline V CDR1 and CDR2: LNHDA, SQIVND (reference sequence). The CDR3 contains 15 residues. CDR3 amino acids: CASSQRDRNNSPLHF. DNA for the CDR3: TGTGCCAGTAGTCAACGGGACAGGAATAATTCACCCCTCCACTTT. Supplemented by reference TRBV19 and TRBJ1-6, the full variable domain reads DGGITQSPKYLFRKEGQNVTLSCEQNLNHDAMYWYRQDPGQGLRLIYYSQIVNDFQKGDIAEGYSVSREKKESFPLTVTSAQKNPTAFYLCASSQRDRNNSPLHFGNGTRLTVT.

This sequence joins TRBV4-1 and TRBJ2-7; 7 bases map to TRBD2. V was clipped by 4 bases and J by 6 bases; unmatched bases: 6. The CDR3 length is 13 residues. Germline V lookup: CDR1 MGHRA, CDR2 YSYEKL. In DNA form, the CDR3 reads TGCGCCAGCAGCCGGACTAGGACTGGCGAGCAGTACTTC. Amino acids: CASSRTRTGEQYF.

As concerns this clone: Other DNA sequences from this sample encode an identical CDR3 as well. The rearrangement links TRBV5-1 to TRBJ1-1, with D perhaps TRBD1 (5 bases). This CDR3 is 13 amino acids long. Looked up from germline, CDR1 is SGHRS and CDR2 is YFSETQ. V was shortened by 0 bases and J by 2 bases, with 5 bases between the two germline ends. The CDR3 region is CASSLGGNTEAFF. The CDR3 DNA is TGCGCCAGCAGCTTGGGGGGCAACACTGAAGCTTTCTTT.

The rearrangement joins TRBV6-5 to TRBJ1-5, with 10 bases matching TRBD1. The CDR3 is 15 residues long. V was clipped by 6 bases and J by 6 bases; unmatched bases: 8. Germline V gene lookup returns CDR1 MNHEY and CDR2 SVGAGI. The CDR3 DNA follows: TGTGCCAGCAGCCCCCGGGGGGACAGGGGTCAGCCCCAGCATTTT. Residues: CASSPRGDRGQPQHF.

The chain uses TRBV19 and TRBJ2-5, with TRBD2 matching over 7 bases. The trim removed 3 bases at V and 5 bases at J, leaving 9 bases unmatched. Germline loops: CDR1 LNHDA, CDR2 SQIVND (reference sequence). The CDR3 length is 15 residues. CDR3 bases: TGTGCCAGTAGTATCGGCAGGGTGGGAGGGGAGACCCAGTACTTC. This encodes CASSIGRVGGETQYF. The full variable domain, its missing parts supplied by reference TRBV19 and TRBJ2-5, is DGGITQSPKYLFRKEGQNVTLSCEQNLNHDAMYWYRQDPGQGLRLIYYSQIVNDFQKGDIAEGYSVSREKKESFPLTVTSAQKNPTAFYLCASSIGRVGGETQYFGPGTRLLVL.

The chain combines TRBV6-5 with TRBJ1-2; D might be TRBD1 (5 bases). Looked up from germline, CDR1 is MNHEY and CDR2 is SVGAGI. The CDR3 is made up of 14 amino acids. V shed 2 bases and J shed 7 bases, with 14 bases lying between them. The chain's CDR3 is CASSYAPRGGGYTF. The CDR3 region has the DNA TGTGCCAGCAGTTACGCCCCCCGGGGGGGTGGCTACACCTTC.

The chain uses TRBV2 and TRBJ1-3; 8 bases align to TRBD1. The germline CDR1 and CDR2 sequences are SNHLY and FYNNEI. V was pared by 6 bases and J by 9 bases, with 4 bases of the junction left unmatched. CDR3 length equals 12 residues. The CDR3 region is CASSGQGGTIYF. The CDR3, as DNA: TGTGCCAGCAGCGGACAGGGAGGCACCATATATTTT.

For the CDR3, the DNA is TGCGCCAGCAGGGGTGCTAGCGGGCTAGGAAACATTCAGTACTTC. It codes for CASRGASGLGNIQYF. The chain has TRBV5-1 and TRBJ2-4; 8 nucleotides line up with TRBD2. Germline V gene sequence: CDR1 SGHRS, CDR2 YFSETQ. CDR3 size: 15 residues. The junction had 10 bases not matched to a gene; V was cut back by 5 bases and J by 6 bases.

This chain uses TRBV9 with TRBJ2-7, with 7 nucleotides matching TRBD1. The trim removed 2 bases at V and 6 bases at J, leaving 14 bases unmatched. Germline lookup yields CDR1 SGDLS and CDR2 YYNGEE. This CDR3 has 16 residues. The CDR3 region has the DNA TGTGCCAGCAGCGTCGTACCGGGACAGCCCCGGGGCGAGCAGTACTTC. Translation: CASSVVPGQPRGEQYF. Supplemented by reference TRBV9 and TRBJ2-7, the full variable domain reads DSGVTQTPKHLITATGQRVTLRCSPRSGDLSVYWYQQSLDQGLQFLIQYYNGEERAKGNILERFSAQQFPDLHSELNLSSLELGDSALYFCASSVVPGQPRGEQYFGPGTRLTVT.

This chain joins TRBV7-9 and TRBJ1-4; D ambiguous. This CDR3 spans 14 amino acids. V dropped 2 bases and J dropped 7 bases, with 11 bases sitting between them. Germline V lookup: CDR1 SEHNR, CDR2 FQNEAQ (reference sequence). The CDR3: CASSLRGLSEKLFF. The CDR3 DNA follows: TGTGCCAGCAGCTTACGAGGGCTTAGTGAAAAACTGTTTTTT.

The J gene is TRBJ1-5, the V gene TRBV19, with D possibly TRBD1 on 5 matching bases. The V gene lost 5 bases and the J gene lost 5 bases, with 13 bases spanning the gap. Germline CDR1 and CDR2: LNHDA and SQIVND (reference sequence). The CDR3 runs to 14 residues. CDR3 amino acids: CASSPIGGDQPQHF. Here the CDR3 DNA reads TGTGCCAGTAGTCCCATCGGGGGGGATCAGCCCCAGCATTTT.

This chain uses TRBV11-2 with TRBJ2-7; 11 bases match TRBD2. V gave up 5 bases and J gave up 6 bases; unmatched junction bases: 9. The CDR3 has 15 amino acids. Germline CDR1 is SGHAT and CDR2 is FQNNGV. This CDR3 reads CASSRNSGRGSEQYF. The CDR3 bases are TGTGCCAGCAGCCGAAATAGCGGGAGGGGATCCGAGCAGTACTTC.

J is TRBJ2-3 and V is TRBV5-4; TRBD2 matches at 9 bases. V dropped 4 bases and J dropped 2; count of bases not matched to a gene: 5. The CDR3 is made up of 15 amino acids. Looked up from germline, CDR1 is SGHNT and CDR2 is YYREEE (reference sequence). The CDR3 DNA sequence: TGTGCCAGCAGCGAGAGCGGGAGGAACACAGATACGCAGTATTTT. Translated, it gives CASSESGRNTDTQYF. Together with reference TRBV5-4 and TRBJ2-3, the CDR3 gives the full variable domain: ETGVTQSPTHLIKTRGQQVTLRCSSQSGHNTVSWYQQALGQGPQFIFQYYREEENGRGNFPPRFSGLQFPNYSSELNVNALELDDSALYLCASSESGRNTDTQYFGPGTRLTVL.

This clone is categorized as medium-sized. In DNA, the CDR3 is TGTGCCAGCAGTTTCCCCCACACACAGGCGACCTCCTACAATGAGCAGTTCTTC. It specifies CASSFPHTQATSYNEQFF. This chain links TRBV28 with TRBJ2-1; D possibly corresponds to TRBD1 (5 bases). Germline CDR1 and CDR2: MDHEN and SYDVKM. This CDR3 contains 18 residues. The V end lost 3 bases, the J end lost 0 bases, and 18 bases lay between the germline ends.

The rearrangement links TRBV30 to TRBJ1-1, with 8 positions matching TRBD1. The CDR3 sequence is 12 residues long. Germline V gene sequence: CDR1 GTSNPN, CDR2 SVGIG (reference sequence). V shed 7 bases and J 5 bases; nucleotides not matched to a gene: 6. CDR3 loop: CAYGQGPTEAFF. In DNA form, the CDR3 reads TGTGCCTACGGACAGGGCCCAACTGAAGCTTTCTTT. The full variable domain, its missing parts supplied by reference TRBV30 and TRBJ1-1, is SQTIHQWPATLVQPVGSPLSLECTVEGTSNPNLYWYRQAAGRGLQLLFYSVGIGQISSEVPQNLSASRPQDRQFILSSKKLLLSDSGFYLCAYGQGPTEAFFGQGTRLTVV.

The CDR3 coding sequence is TGTGCCAGCAGCATGGACAGAAGCTTATGGAACACTGAAGCTTTCTTT. Translating gives CASSMDRSLWNTEAFF. J is TRBJ1-1 and V is TRBV5-4, with a possible D match to TRBD1 (6 bases). V shed 4 bases and J shed 1 base, with 17 bases lying between them. This CDR3 has 16 residues. Germline values: CDR1 SGHNT, CDR2 YYREEE (reference sequence).